Listed here are 28 T cell receptor beta chains from one sample, sequenced in a study of blood T cell repertoires in COVID-19 (dated by TCRdb to 2018 to 2020). The library was obtained by the immunoSEQ multiplex PCR assay. This immuneACCESS table, as held by TCRdb, lists in-frame sequences with V and J called but not all clones. Of the missing ones, under half trace to an unresolved V gene in checked studies; the others have no known cause. The sample table shows around 230,000 clones, and around 84% are seen once. Approximately 2.4% of the sample is held by the ten biggest clonotypes. Sequenced input: peripheral blood. The source of these receptors is a man aged 35 to 55 who had recovered from COVID-19.

The chain employs TRBV12-5 and TRBJ2-3, with TRBD2 matching over 11 bases. Germline assignment: CDR1 LGHNT and CDR2 FRNRAP. The CDR3 loop spans 17 amino acids. V lost 0 bases, J lost 5 bases, and 7 bases stayed unmatched. The CDR3 DNA sequence: TGTGCTAGTGGTTTGGTTCTCCTAGCGGGAGGAGGAGATACGCAGTATTTT. This gives the protein CASGLVLLAGGGDTQYF.

The J gene is TRBJ1-2, the V gene TRBV7-8, with TRBD1 matching 7 bases. Germline V gene lookup returns CDR1 SGHVS and CDR2 FQNEAQ. The CDR3 has 18 residues. V shed 3 bases, J shed 0 bases, and the junction held 13 bases outside the gene matches. The CDR3 region is CASSLGFGTVKTNYGYTF. The DNA of the CDR3 is TGTGCCAGCAGCTTGGGTTTCGGGACAGTAAAAACTAACTATGGCTACACCTTC.

The V and J genes are TRBV2 and TRBJ2-1; 8 nucleotides align to TRBD1. The germline V gene has CDR1 SNHLY and CDR2 FYNNEI. Trimming took 5 bases from V and 8 from J; bases not matched to a gene: 11. This CDR3 spans 15 amino acids. This chain's CDR3 is CASSPGGVRVYEQFF. The CDR3 DNA reads TGTGCCAGCAGTCCAGGGGGCGTGAGGGTCTATGAGCAGTTCTTC.

The chain combines TRBV5-5 with TRBJ2-5, with TRBD2 matching over 8 bases. Trimming cost V 3 bases and J 5 bases; bases outside gene matches: 6. Germline lookup yields CDR1 SGHKS and CDR2 YYEKEE (reference sequence). The CDR3 is 14 residues long. The CDR3 protein is CASSSSGSEETQYF. In DNA form, the CDR3 reads TGTGCCAGCAGCTCCAGCGGGAGCGAGGAGACCCAGTACTTC.

A note on this clone: Other DNA sequences in the same sample also yield this CDR3. J is TRBJ2-5 and V is TRBV6-4; D remains unclear. The CDR3 has 12 amino acids. Germline values: CDR1 MRHNA, CDR2 SNTAGT. V was pared by 5 bases and J by 1 base, with 5 bases between. CDR3 coding DNA: TGTGCCAGCAGTAGAGCCCAAGAGACCCAGTACTTC. Translation: CASSRAQETQYF.

The chain is built from TRBV6-6 and TRBJ2-7; 9 bases align to TRBD1. Germline V gene data show CDR1 as MNHNY and CDR2 as SVGAGI (reference sequence). V trimming: 9 bases; J trimming: 4 bases; junction bases outside the gene matches: 4. The CDR3 has 12 residues. This CDR3 reads CASLDRGYEQYF. The CDR3 DNA reads TGTGCCAGTCTCGACAGGGGGTACGAGCAGTACTTC.

The sample holds one count of this clone. Here the CDR3 DNA reads TGTGCCAGCAGAATCAGACAAGAGACCCAGTACTTC. This translates into CASRIRQETQYF. This chain uses TRBV28 with TRBJ2-5; no definite D call. Germline values: CDR1 MDHEN, CDR2 SYDVKM. The CDR3 extends over 12 amino acids. Between the trimmed V and J ends, which lost 6 bases and 2 bases, there was a span of 7 bases. Together with reference TRBV28 and TRBJ2-5, the CDR3 gives the full variable domain: DVKVTQSSRYLVKRTGEKVFLECVQDMDHENMFWYRQDPGLGLRLIYFSYDVKMKEKGDIPEGYSVSREKKERFSLILESASTNQTSMYLCASRIRQETQYFGPGTRLLVL.

The V gene is TRBV4-3, the J gene TRBJ1-1; 8 nucleotides align to TRBD1. Trimming cost V 2 bases and J 11 bases; bases outside gene matches: 4. Germline CDR1 LGHNA, CDR2 YSLEER. This CDR3 region has 12 residues. The CDR3 loop is CASSQQDRVAFF. Written as DNA, the CDR3 is TGCGCCAGCAGCCAACAGGACAGGGTCGCTTTCTTT.

The CDR3 protein is CASSLADRSYNEQFF. The CDR3 region has the DNA TGCGCCAGCAGCTTGGCCGACAGGAGCTACAATGAGCAGTTCTTC. J is TRBJ2-1 and V is TRBV5-1; D might be TRBD1 (6 bases). Germline V gene data show CDR1 as SGHRS and CDR2 as YFSETQ. This CDR3 region has 15 residues. Trimming took off 0 bases at V and 3 bases at J, with 10 bases between the two ends.

This chain links TRBV9 with TRBJ2-5, with 10 bases lining up with TRBD2. This CDR3 region has 16 residues. The V gene's germline CDR1 is SGDLS and CDR2 YYNGEE. Trimming at V came to 0 bases and at J to 0 bases, leaving 2 bases not matched to a gene. Here the CDR3 DNA reads TGTGCCAGCAGCGTAGGAACTAGCGGGGACCAAGAGACCCAGTACTTC. Translation gives CASSVGTSGDQETQYF.

This clone has a count of ten or more. The chain couples TRBV27 to TRBJ2-7, with 9 bases identical to TRBD1. Germline V gene sequence: CDR1 MNHEY, CDR2 SMNVEV (reference sequence). V was pared by 6 bases and J by 5 bases, with 8 bases of the junction left unmatched. There are 14 residues in the CDR3. The CDR3 DNA is TGTGCCAGCAGCCGCCGAGGGACAGGGAACGAGCAGTACTTC. Translated: CASSRRGTGNEQYF.

This clone was seen a single time. The V gene is TRBV18, the J gene TRBJ1-6; D is uncertain. The CDR3 is made up of 16 amino acids. Trimming removed 2 bases at V and 6 bases at J, with 14 bases between. Germline-derived CDR1 and CDR2 are KGHSH and LQKENI. The CDR3 region has the DNA TGTGCCAGCTCACCAAATTCGGCGGCGCGTAATTCACCCCTCCACTTT. This codes for CASSPNSAARNSPLHF.

The rearrangement joins TRBV30 to TRBJ1-5, with D maybe TRBD1 (5 bases). The V gene's germline CDR1 is GTSNPN and CDR2 SVGIG (reference sequence). This CDR3 has 13 residues. The V gene lost 3 bases and the J gene lost 9 bases, with 15 bases spanning the gap. Written as DNA, the CDR3 is TGTGCCTGGAGGGTAGGGGACTGGGGGCCCCAGCATTTT. The encoded protein is CAWRVGDWGPQHF.

This clone has just one count. The chain combines TRBV5-1 with TRBJ2-1; D unresolved. Germline lookup yields CDR1 SGHRS and CDR2 YFSETQ. This CDR3 spans 14 amino acids. With 1 base removed from V and 0 bases from J, the gap between germline ends came to 5 bases. CDR3 protein: CASSLSSSYNEQFF. The CDR3, as DNA: TGCGCCAGCAGCTTGTCCAGCTCCTACAATGAGCAGTTCTTC.

V gene TRBV27 combines with J gene TRBJ2-1; 7 nucleotides line up with TRBD1. This CDR3 is built from 15 residues. Germline V gives CDR1 MNHEY, CDR2 SMNVEV (reference sequence). Trimming cost V 3 bases and J 10 bases; bases outside gene matches: 12. CDR3 residues: CASSFDREISSEQFF. CDR3 nucleotide sequence: TGTGCCAGCAGTTTTGACAGGGAAATTTCTTCGGAGCAGTTCTTC.

V and J are TRBV11-2 and TRBJ2-2, with D possibly matching TRBD1 (6 bases). CDR1 is SGHAT and CDR2 is FQNNGV in the germline V gene. The V and J ends lost 5 bases and 3 bases respectively, with 19 bases between them. The CDR3 consists of 17 residues. In DNA form, the CDR3 reads TGTGCCAGCAGCCGACAGGCCGATTTTCGGCACACCGGGGAGCTGTTTTTT. Amino acids: CASSRQADFRHTGELFF.

The rearrangement links TRBV18 to TRBJ1-2; TRBD1 is a possible D gene (6 bases). Germline V gives CDR1 KGHSH, CDR2 LQKENI. The CDR3 has 14 amino acids. Trimming stripped 5 bases from V and 6 bases from J, with 16 bases between. Here the CDR3 DNA reads TGTGCCAGCTCAAATGATACAGGGATCCATGGCTACACCTTC. Amino acid sequence: CASSNDTGIHGYTF.

V gene TRBV2 combines with J gene TRBJ2-1, with TRBD1 matching 7 bases. V was pared by 4 bases and J by 1 base, with 4 bases of the junction left unmatched. CDR1 and CDR2 (germline): SNHLY, FYNNEI. The CDR3 has 15 residues. CDR3 sequence: CASSGTGFSYNEQFF. The CDR3 DNA follows: TGTGCCAGCAGTGGGACAGGCTTTTCCTACAATGAGCAGTTCTTC.

The chain recombines TRBV10-3 with TRBJ2-1; TRBD2 matches 9 bases. Germline trimming cut 4 bases from V and 5 bases from J; bases unmatched to any gene: 3. This CDR3 spans 14 amino acids. Germline CDR1 and CDR2: ENHRY and SYGVKD. The CDR3 reads CAISGGLANNEQFF. CDR3 DNA: TGTGCCATCAGTGGTGGACTAGCGAACAATGAGCAGTTCTTC.

The chain joins TRBV12-3 or TRBV12-4 to TRBJ2-7; 7 nucleotides align to TRBD1. The CDR3 is 13 residues long. Unmatched junction bases numbered 4, after V lost 4 bases and J lost 4 bases. CDR3 nucleotide sequence: TGTGCCAGCAGTTACAGGGGAAGGTACGAGCAGTACTTC. Its protein product is CASSYRGRYEQYF.

The V call is TRBV19, the J call TRBJ1-1; D is unresolved. The CDR3 length is 12 residues. Trimming removed 3 bases from V and 10 bases from J, with 12 bases in between. Germline V lookup: CDR1 LNHDA, CDR2 SQIVND (reference sequence). The CDR3 DNA reads TGTGCCAGTAGTATCGCATCCGCCGGAGCTTTCTTT. This gives the protein CASSIASAGAFF.

This chain connects TRBV11-2 to TRBJ2-1; D might be TRBD1 (6 bases). The CDR3 consists of 13 residues. The germline CDR1 and CDR2 sequences are SGHAT and FQNNGV. V was trimmed by 4 bases and J by 4 bases, leaving 8 bases between them. The CDR3 coding sequence is TGTGCCAGCAGCTCGGACAGATACAATGAGCAGTTCTTC. It codes for CASSSDRYNEQFF.

V and J are TRBV7-9 and TRBJ1-4; tentatively, D is TRBD1 (5 bases). Trimming shortened V by 5 bases and J by 10 bases, and 14 bases separated the two germline ends. The germline gives CDR1 SEHNR, CDR2 FQNEAQ (reference sequence). The CDR3 sequence is 13 residues long. Written as DNA, the CDR3 is TGTGCCAGCAGCATGGGGGGAGATAGAAAACTGTTTTTT. Protein product: CASSMGGDRKLFF.

The chain has TRBV7-2 and TRBJ1-6; unclear D gene. CDR1 and CDR2 (germline): SGHTA, FQGNSA. The CDR3 extends over 17 amino acids. V lost 2 bases and J lost 6, with 17 bases in between. In nucleotides, the CDR3 is TGTGCCAGCAGCTTAAGGTTTCAGCGGGCTCCTAATTCACCCCTCCACTTT. Translation gives CASSLRFQRAPNSPLHF.

V and J are TRBV5-1 and TRBJ2-2; TRBD2 agrees at 8 bases. From germline, CDR1 is SGHRS and CDR2 YFSETQ. This CDR3 has 16 residues. The J segment lost 2 bases and the V segment lost 5 bases, leaving 8 bases of the junction unmatched. CDR3 DNA: TGCGCCAGCAGACTAATCCTAGCGGGCAACACCGGGGAGCTGTTTTTT. Translation gives CASRLILAGNTGELFF.

The J gene is TRBJ1-5, the V gene TRBV2; D gene ambiguous. CDR1 and CDR2 (germline): SNHLY, FYNNEI. CDR3 length: 13 residues. V lost 6 bases and J lost 1, with 7 bases in between. The CDR3 nucleotides read TGTGCCAGCAGAGACAAGAGCAATCAGCCCCAGCATTTT. Amino acids: CASRDKSNQPQHF.

V and J are TRBV3-1 (or the pseudogene TRBV3-2) and TRBJ2-2; 16 nucleotides agree with TRBD2. J gave up 0 bases and V 4 bases, and 14 bases lay outside the gene matches. CDR3 size: 22 residues. The germline CDR1 and CDR2 sequences are LGHDT and YNNKEL (reference sequence). The CDR3 reads CASSRDPDRGLAGGSNTGELFF. CDR3 bases: TGTGCCAGCAGCCGAGACCCGGACAGGGGACTAGCGGGAGGGTCGAACACCGGGGAGCTGTTTTTT.

This rearrangement joins TRBV5-5 to TRBJ2-1; TRBD2 matches at 7 bases. Germline V gives CDR1 SGHKS, CDR2 YYEKEE (reference sequence). After removal of 4 bases from V and 7 bases from J, the junction contained 11 bases not matched to a gene. This CDR3 is built from 15 residues. This CDR3 reads CASSQQAGSGNEQFF. Here the CDR3 DNA reads TGTGCCAGCAGCCAGCAAGCGGGGTCGGGGAATGAGCAGTTCTTC.